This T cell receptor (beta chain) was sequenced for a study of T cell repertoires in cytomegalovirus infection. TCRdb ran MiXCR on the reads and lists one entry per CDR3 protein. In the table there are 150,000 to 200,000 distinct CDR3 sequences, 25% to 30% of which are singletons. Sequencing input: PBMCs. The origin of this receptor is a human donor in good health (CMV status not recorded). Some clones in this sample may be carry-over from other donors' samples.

CDR3 DNA: TGCAGCGTCGGGACTAGAAGTAGCGAGCAGTACTTC. It encodes CSVGTRSSEQYF. J is TRBJ2-7 and V is TRBV29-1; the match to TRBD2 covers 8 bases. CDR3 size: 12 residues. The ends lost 6 bases at V and 6 bases at J; junction bases unmatched: 7. Germline CDR1 SQVTM, CDR2 ANQGSEA.